The source of this T cell receptor (beta chain) is a study of a mutant IDH1 vaccine in newly diagnosed glioma. Trimming removed 0 bases at V and 2 bases at J, with 10 bases between. Germline V gene data show CDR1 as MGHRA and CDR2 as YSYEKL. This CDR3 is built from 15 residues. Sequencing was performed with immunoSEQ multiplex PCR; in TCRdb, only in-frame clones are kept and a portion is missing. This sample has about 92,000 clones; 80% occur once, and the top ten carry over 6.5%. Time point described: baseline, week 1 (first vaccination visit). This sample's treatment: pre-vaccination baseline after standard-of-care therapy.

This receptor was obtained from a man aged 40-49 years with glioma. V gene TRBV4-1 combines with J gene TRBJ2-5, with D possibly TRBD2 on 6 matching bases. Material: PBMCs, obtained from a glioma patient treated with radiotherapy, temozolomide or both. The CDR3 DNA follows: TGCGCCAGCAGCCAAGAGCGGGGCAGGCAAGAGACCCAGTACTTC. Protein sequence: CASSQERGRQETQYF.